This is a list of T cell receptor beta chains from one sample in a study of blood T cells in healthy people across ages. TCRdb used MiXCR to reprocess the 5' RACE reads, holding one entry per CDR3 protein. The top ten hold approximately 15% of the sample, which has hundreds of thousands of distinct CDR3 sequences, roughly half seen once. Source material: blood. The source is a woman of 80 years or more in good health. The CDR3 runs from the conserved cysteine through the conserved F or W. The order of the fields is D gene, V gene, clone size, J gene, CDR3 DNA, CDR3 protein. A D gene is named only where the DNA matches it firmly. A row's size may be missing; if present it is once, few, many or a size class.

-	TRBV20-1	few	TRBJ2-3	TGCAGTCCTGGTCCCCAGTATTTT	CSPGPQYF
TRBD1	TRBV19	-	TRBJ1-1	TGTGCCAGTAGTCTCGATAAGCTAGGGACAGGCATGAACACTGAAGCTTTCTTT	CASSLDKLGTGMNTEAFF
TRBD1	TRBV19	few	TRBJ2-4	TGTGCCAGTAGTAGCACCCCCGACAGGGGGCATGAAAACATTCAGTACTTC	CASSSTPDRGHENIQYF
TRBD1	TRBV5-1	few	TRBJ2-2	TGCGCCAGCAGAATACAGGGGCCCGGGGAGCTGTTTTTT	CASRIQGPGELFF
-	TRBV20-1	many	TRBJ1-1	TGCAGTGCTAGGCCGGGGGGGACTGAAGCTTTCTTT	CSARPGGTEAFF
-	TRBV24-1	-	TRBJ1-2	TGTGCCACCAGTGATACGGCTAACAGCTACACCTTC	CATSDTANSYTF
-	TRBV7-9	many	TRBJ1-2	TGTGCCAGCAGCGACTCGCGGCTCCATGGCTACACCTTC	CASSDSRLHGYTF
-	TRBV7-2	-	TRBJ1-5	TGTGCCAGCAGCTCCTGGACGGAATATAGCAATCAGCCCCAGCATTTT	CASSSWTEYSNQPQHF
TRBD1	TRBV29-1	many	TRBJ2-1	TGCAGCGTCAGTACGACAGGGATGAATGAGCAGTTCTTC	CSVSTTGMNEQFF
TRBD2	TRBV12-3/TRBV12-4	-	TRBJ2-3	TGTGCCAGCAGTCCGGTTCGGTCTAGCGGTCACACAGATACGCAGTATTTT	CASSPVRSSGHTDTQYF
-	TRBV6-5	-	TRBJ2-7	TGTGCCAGCAGTTACGGGGGGACTTACTCCTACGAGCAGTACTTC	CASSYGGTYSYEQYF
-	TRBV7-9	many	TRBJ2-2	TGTGCCAGCAGGACGGACGAGCGGGAGCTGTTTTTT	CASRTDERELFF
-	TRBV5-1	few	TRBJ2-3	TGCGCCAGCAGCCCCGGACTCGCGGGCCCAGATACGCAGTATTTT	CASSPGLAGPDTQYF
-	TRBV5-4	-	TRBJ2-7	TGTGTCAACAGTTCGCGGGGCCAAAATGGGCAGTACTTC	CVNSSRGQNGQYF
-	TRBV5-6	many	TRBJ2-7	TGTGCCAGCAGCCTCAGACTTAGCGGCCCCTACGAGCAGTACTTC	CASSLRLSGPYEQYF
-	TRBV6-6	-	TRBJ2-7	TGTGCCAGCAGTAGGGCGGAGGGGAGCTCCTACGAGCAGTACTTC	CASSRAEGSSYEQYF
-	TRBV9	few	TRBJ2-3	TGTGCCAGCAGCCGAGAGGGGTCCGTAACCCTTACTAGCACAGATACGCAGTATTTT	CASSREGSVTLTSTDTQYF
-	TRBV20-1	-	TRBJ2-3	TGCAGTGCTAGATCCCGGGGACTCACAGATACGCAGTATTTT	CSARSRGLTDTQYF
-	TRBV12-5	-	TRBJ2-2	TGTGCTAGTGGTTTGAACAGGGTGAACACCGGGGAGCTGTTTTTT	CASGLNRVNTGELFF
-	TRBV3-1	-	TRBJ2-7	TGTGCCAGCAGCCTGCGGACAGTCAACAATGAGCAGTACTTC	CASSLRTVNNEQYF
TRBD2	TRBV6-5	-	TRBJ2-7	TGTGCCAGCAGTTATTCCCCACTAGCGGGTATCTACAATGAGCAGTACTTC	CASSYSPLAGIYNEQYF
TRBD2	TRBV5-1	few	TRBJ2-7	TGCGCCAGCAGCTTGTCGGGACTAGCGGGAGGGGAGGGCACCTATGGCTCCTACAATGAGCAGTACTTC	CASSLSGLAGGEGTYGSYNEQYF
-	TRBV10-3	many	TRBJ2-6	TGTGCCATCAGTGATCCTTCTGGGGCCAACGTCCTGACTTTC	CAISDPSGANVLTF
TRBD2	TRBV7-3	once	TRBJ2-1	TGTGCCAGCAGCCCGAGGACTAGCAGGGGCAATGAGCAGTTCTTC	CASSPRTSRGNEQFF
-	TRBV6-5	many	TRBJ2-7	TGTGCCAGTACTTCGAGGGGCAGGGGTTCTTCCTACGAGCAGTACTTC	CASTSRGRGSSYEQYF
-	TRBV6-6	many	TRBJ2-2	TGTGCCAGCAGCTGGGCCCCCACCGGGGAGCTGTTTTTT	CASSWAPTGELFF
-	TRBV7-8	-	TRBJ2-3	TGTGCCAGCAGCCCGCAGGCGCCCGCGGCTATACGGGCAGATACGCAGTATTTT	CASSPQAPAAIRADTQYF
-	TRBV7-2	-	TRBJ2-1	TGTGCCAACAGCTTAGTCAATGAGCAGTTCTTC	CANSLVNEQFF
-	TRBV6-6	many	TRBJ2-7	TGTGCCAGCAGTGATGGAACGGCGTACGAGCAGTACTTC	CASSDGTAYEQYF
-	TRBV15	-	TRBJ1-6	TGTGCCACCAGCAAGGGGGTTAATTCACCCCTCCACTTT	CATSKGVNSPLHF
-	TRBV10-2	many	TRBJ1-5	TGTGCCAGCAGCGAGTCCGGCGGTGGCAATCAGCCCCAGCATTTT	CASSESGGGNQPQHF
-	TRBV24-1	few	TRBJ2-5	TGTGCCACCAGTGATTCGGCCAGCCCAACCCAGTACTTC	CATSDSASPTQYF
-	TRBV12-3/TRBV12-4	few	TRBJ2-3	TGTGCCAGCAGTGTCCTCTTTAGGGATACGCAGTATTTT	CASSVLFRDTQYF
TRBD1	TRBV29-1	few	TRBJ2-1	TGCAGCGTTGACAGGGGGAATGAGCAGTTCTTC	CSVDRGNEQFF
TRBD1	TRBV20-1	-	TRBJ2-7	TGCAGTGCAGGGACAGGGAAGGGCGAGCAGTACTTC	CSAGTGKGEQYF
-	TRBV6-6	few	TRBJ1-1	TGTGCCAGCAGGTCCCTTAGGGGGAGGGCTTTCTTT	CASRSLRGRAFF
-	TRBV12-3/TRBV12-4	few	TRBJ1-2	TGTGCCAGCAGTTTGGGGGACTCTGGCTACACCTTC	CASSLGDSGYTF
TRBD1	TRBV7-3	once	TRBJ1-1	TGTGCCAGCAGCTTAACGCGACAGGGGGAAGCTTTCTTT	CASSLTRQGEAFF
-	TRBV6-2/TRBV6-3	-	TRBJ2-3	TGTGCCAGCAGTTACTTCCCTAAAATTGCGGGCACAGATACGCAGTATTTT	CASSYFPKIAGTDTQYF
-	TRBV10-3	-	TRBJ2-3	TGTGCCATCAGTGATACGGGAGGCACAGATACGCAGTATTTT	CAISDTGGTDTQYF
-	TRBV2	few	TRBJ1-1	TGTGCCACTACGTGGGAGACGGAAGAAGCTTTCTTT	CATTWETEEAFF
-	TRBV10-3	once	TRBJ2-1	TGTGCCATCAGTGAACCCGGGACCCGGATCGGCAATGAGCAGTTCTTC	CAISEPGTRIGNEQFF
TRBD2	TRBV10-3	-	TRBJ2-4	TGTGCCATCAGTGCCTCGGGGGGAACCAAAAACATTCAGTACTTC	CAISASGGTKNIQYF
TRBD2	TRBV7-9	-	TRBJ2-7	TGTGCCAGCAGCTGGACTAGCGGGAGCGAGCAGTACTTC	CASSWTSGSEQYF
TRBD2	TRBV20-1	-	TRBJ2-3	TGCAGTGCTTTTAGCGGGAACACAGATACGCAGTATTTT	CSAFSGNTDTQYF
-	TRBV4-1	-	TRBJ2-2	TGCGCCAGCAGCCCGTTCGCTACCACCGGGGAGCTGTTTTTT	CASSPFATTGELFF
-	TRBV4-2	few	TRBJ2-6	TGTGCCAGCAGCCAAGATTCGTATTCTGGGGCCAACGTCCTGACTTTC	CASSQDSYSGANVLTF
-	TRBV12-3/TRBV12-4	-	TRBJ1-1	TGTGCCAGCAGAAGACCGAGCATGAACACTGAAGCTTTCTTT	CASRRPSMNTEAFF
-	TRBV20-1	-	TRBJ2-1	TGCAGTGCTAGAGATGAAGTGGGACTGACATACAATGAGCAGTTCTTC	CSARDEVGLTYNEQFF
TRBD2	TRBV12-3/TRBV12-4	-	TRBJ2-2	TGTGCCAGCAGTGATAGCGGGAGGGCCCGCACCGGGGAGCTGTTTTTT	CASSDSGRARTGELFF